This entry lists 6 T cell receptor beta chains sequenced from one sample in a study of blood T cell repertoires in COVID-19. The table came from immunoSEQ multiplex PCR; TCRdb's copy has only in-frame clones and leaves some out. The sample consists of approximately 440,000 clones, less than 95% of them appearing once. The sequenced material came from PBMCs or T cells enriched from blood (not recorded which). The receptors originated from a man younger than 35 who had recovered from COVID-19.

The V and J genes are TRBV5-1 and TRBJ2-7; the match to TRBD1 covers 9 bases. The V gene's germline CDR1 is SGHRS and CDR2 YFSETQ. CDR3 size: 14 residues. The trim removed 3 bases at V and 2 bases at J, leaving 3 bases unmatched. In DNA form, the CDR3 reads TGCGCCAGCAGCTCCCGACAGGGGGCCTACGAGCAGTACTTC. It translates to CASSSRQGAYEQYF.

The CDR3 here is CASSRLAGIHEQYF. The CDR3 nucleotides are TGTGCCAGCAGCAGACTAGCGGGTATCCACGAGCAGTACTTC. The chain recombines TRBV9 with TRBJ2-7; TRBD2 matches at 10 bases. Germline V lookup: CDR1 SGDLS, CDR2 YYNGEE. The CDR3 totals 14 residues. Losses at the gene ends were 4 bases for V and 5 bases for J; bases not matched to a gene: 6.

This sequence joins TRBV30 and TRBJ1-6, with D unresolved. Trimming shortened V by 0 bases and J by 11 bases, and 26 bases separated the two germline ends. Germline V gives CDR1 GTSNPN, CDR2 SVGIG (reference sequence). The CDR3 consists of 18 residues. The CDR3 spells CAWSVTRGGSRAGAPLHF. The CDR3 region has the DNA TGTGCCTGGAGTGTAACTCGAGGTGGCAGCCGCGCGGGAGCACCCCTCCACTTT.

The CDR3 sequence: CASSSQGATTGTEAFF. As DNA, the CDR3 is TGTGCCAGCAGCTCACAGGGGGCCACGACGGGCACTGAAGCTTTCTTT. This chain uses TRBV7-8 with TRBJ1-1, with 9 bases that match TRBD1. CDR3 length: 16 amino acids. Germline CDR1 SGHVS, CDR2 FQNEAQ. V lost 4 bases to trimming and J lost 4 bases; unmatched junction nucleotides: 10. The whole variable domain, filled in from reference TRBV7-8 and TRBJ1-1, reads GAGVSQSPRYKVAKRGQDVALRCDPISGHVSLFWYQQALGQGPEFLTYFQNEAQLDKSGLPSDRFFAERPEGSVSTLKIQRTQQEDSAVYLCASSSQGATTGTEAFFGQGTRLTVV.

This rearrangement joins TRBV6-4 to TRBJ1-6; no firm D call. The germline gives CDR1 MRHNA, CDR2 SNTAGT. The CDR3 is 13 residues long. Deletions cut 8 bases from V and 7 bases from J, with 12 bases between. The CDR3 spells CASGLWANSPLHF. The CDR3, as DNA: TGTGCCAGCGGTTTGTGGGCAAATTCACCCCTCCACTTT.

This clone has just one count. The V and J genes are TRBV7-2 and TRBJ1-5, with 9 bases lining up with TRBD1. Germline V gene sequence: CDR1 SGHTA, CDR2 FQGNSA. This CDR3 contains 14 residues. V dropped 5 bases and J dropped 5; count of bases not matched to a gene: 4. Here the CDR3 DNA reads TGTGCCAGCAGCAACAGGGGGCCTCATCAGCCCCAGCATTTT. This translates into CASSNRGPHQPQHF.